The 20 T cell receptor beta chains given below trace back to one sample, sequenced in a study of resident and recirculating memory T cells in vitiligo. TCRdb's table, derived via immunoSEQ multiplex PCR, lists solely in-frame clones and lacks some. Seen here are 55,000 to 75,000 clones, 90% to 95% observed once, and the top ten hold 4.9%. What was sequenced was blood. Receptors were obtained from a male donor with vitiligo.

The chain links TRBV12-5 to TRBJ2-7; 9 nucleotides agree with TRBD1. The germline CDR1 and CDR2 sequences are LGHNT and FRNRAP. The CDR3 contains 15 residues. J gave up 4 bases and V 2 bases, and 6 bases lay outside the gene matches. CDR3 protein: CASGLPGQGVYEQYF. The CDR3 nucleotides read TGTGCTAGTGGTTTGCCGGGACAGGGAGTGTACGAGCAGTACTTC.

The chain combines TRBV5-6 with TRBJ1-2; maybe TRBD1 (5 bases). The germline CDR1 and CDR2 sequences are SGHDT and YYEEEE. V was shortened by 3 bases and J by 4 bases, with 10 bases between the two germline ends. The CDR3 contains 13 residues. CDR3 sequence reads: CASSSSGIYGYTF. In nucleotides, the CDR3 is TGTGCCAGCAGCTCATCAGGGATCTATGGCTACACCTTC.

The rearrangement joins TRBV5-8 to TRBJ1-1, with 8 bases identical to TRBD1. The CDR3 length is 15 residues. Germline V gene data show CDR1 as SGHTS and CDR2 as YDEGEE. The V gene end was trimmed by 4 bases and the J gene end by 1 base; junction bases not matched to a gene: 6. CDR3 region: CASSAGQGTNTEAFF. CDR3 nucleotides: TGTGCCAGCAGCGCCGGACAGGGAACGAACACTGAAGCTTTCTTT.

The genes are TRBV28 and TRBJ1-1; D is undetermined. The V gene's germline CDR1 is MDHEN and CDR2 SYDVKM. CDR3 length: 12 amino acids. Trimming took off 6 bases at V and 4 bases at J, with 9 bases between the two ends. For the CDR3, the DNA is TGTGCCAGCAGCCTACCTCCCACTGAAGCTTTCTTT. Protein product: CASSLPPTEAFF.

The rearrangement joins TRBV5-1 to TRBJ1-2, with 7 bases matching TRBD1. The length of the CDR3 is 15 residues. V was clipped by 3 bases and J by 2 bases; unmatched bases: 7. The germline V gene encodes CDR1 SGHRS and CDR2 YFSETQ. As DNA, the CDR3 is TGCGCCAGCAGCTCGGGGACAGCGACCAACTATGGCTACACCTTC. This translates into CASSSGTATNYGYTF.

V gene TRBV5-1 combines with J gene TRBJ1-5, with TRBD1 matching over 7 bases. V gave up 4 bases and J gave up 7 bases; unmatched junction bases: 8. CDR1 is SGHRS and CDR2 is YFSETQ in the germline V gene. The CDR3 extends over 14 amino acids. The chain's CDR3 is CASSLGGYGQPQHF. As DNA, the CDR3 is TGCGCCAGCAGCCTAGGGGGCTACGGGCAGCCCCAGCATTTT. Complete variable domain (other parts from reference TRBV5-1 and TRBJ1-5): KAGVTQTPRYLIKTRGQQVTLSCSPISGHRSVSWYQQTPGQGLQFLFEYFSETQRNKGNFPGRFSGRQFSNSRSEMNVSTLELGDSALYLCASSLGGYGQPQHFGDGTRLSIL.

The V gene is TRBV28, the J gene TRBJ1-5; D unresolved. The CDR3 is 15 amino acids. CDR1 MDHEN and CDR2 SYDVKM come from the germline V gene. V lost 8 bases, J lost 3 bases, and 17 bases lay in between. The CDR3 region is CASRIMGRNNQPQHF. The CDR3 DNA reads as TGTGCCAGCCGAATCATGGGGAGGAACAATCAGCCCCAGCATTTT.

The V call is TRBV4-3, the J call TRBJ2-5; TRBD2 aligns across 9 bases. The trim removed 0 bases at V and 4 bases at J, leaving 3 bases unmatched. The CDR3 runs 15 residues. Germline V gene data show CDR1 as LGHNA and CDR2 as YSLEER. CDR3: CASSQERGGIETQYF. The CDR3 DNA is TGCGCCAGCAGCCAAGAGCGGGGGGGCATAGAGACCCAGTACTTC.

The genes are TRBV9 and TRBJ1-1, with D perhaps matching TRBD1 (6 bases). The CDR3 has 15 residues. In germline, CDR1 is SGDLS, CDR2 YYNGEE. V was cut by 4 bases and J by 0 bases, with 13 bases left in between. CDR3 coding DNA: TGTGCCAGCAGCCCCGGGGGGCGGCTGAACACTGAAGCTTTCTTT. Translated: CASSPGGRLNTEAFF.

This clone has only a few counts. CDR3: CASSQAAGNGYTF. The CDR3, as DNA: TGTGCCAGCAGCCAAGCGGCAGGGAACGGCTACACCTTC. This chain links TRBV4-2 with TRBJ1-2; weak D call: TRBD1 (5 bases). The ends were cut back, 1 base at V and 8 bases at J, with 11 bases in the middle. There are 13 residues in the CDR3. Germline loops: CDR1 LGHNA, CDR2 YNFKEQ.

The CDR3 DNA sequence: TGTGCCAGCAGTTTATCCCCAGGGGGGAACACTGAAGCTTTCTTT. It specifies CASSLSPGGNTEAFF. The V gene is TRBV27, the J gene TRBJ1-1, with TRBD1 identical over 7 bases. The CDR3 is made up of 15 amino acids. J lost 1 base, V lost 0 bases, and 2 bases had no gene match. CDR1 MNHEY and CDR2 SMNVEV come from the germline V gene (reference sequence).

The rearrangement uses TRBV19 and TRBJ1-2; D unclear. V lost 4 bases to trimming and J lost 1 base, with 16 bases between them. The germline V gene encodes CDR1 LNHDA and CDR2 SQIVND (reference sequence). CDR3 size: 16 residues. CDR3 amino acids: CASSTRGQEVNYGYTF. Here the CDR3 DNA reads TGTGCCAGTAGTACCCGAGGGCAGGAGGTTAACTATGGCTACACCTTC.

The chain uses TRBV5-1 and TRBJ1-2; the D gene is possibly TRBD1 (6 bases). CDR3 length: 13 residues. Germline V gene lookup returns CDR1 SGHRS and CDR2 YFSETQ. V dropped 3 bases and J dropped 2 bases, with 8 bases sitting between them. This CDR3 is CASSSGQNYGYTF. The CDR3 bases are TGCGCCAGCAGCTCCGGACAGAACTATGGCTACACCTTC.

This clone has only a few counts. The chain employs TRBV6-1 and TRBJ2-5; TRBD2 agrees at 14 bases. The CDR3 extends over 15 amino acids. J lost 5 bases, V lost 3 bases, and 2 bases had no gene match. CDR1 is MNHNS and CDR2 is SASEGT in the germline V gene. The CDR3 DNA reads as TGTGCCAGCAGTGAGACTAGCGGGGGGGCGGAGACCCAGTACTTC. This translates into CASSETSGGAETQYF.

This rearrangement joins TRBV12-5 to TRBJ1-1; no clear D. The CDR3 runs to 12 residues. V shed 9 bases and J shed 4 bases, with 12 bases lying between them. The germline V gene encodes CDR1 LGHNT and CDR2 FRNRAP. CDR3 DNA: TGTGCTAGCCACTTCGGTGGCACTGAAGCTTTCTTT. Amino acid sequence: CASHFGGTEAFF.

This sequence joins TRBV23-1 and TRBJ1-3; TRBD1 might be the D (5 bases). TRBV23-1 is recorded as an ORF, its role being uncertain. CDR3 length: 16 amino acids. Trimming stripped 0 bases from V and 2 bases from J, with 11 bases between. CDR3 sequence: CASSQSGRQAGNTIYF. CDR3 sequence (DNA): TGCGCCAGCAGTCAATCGGGGCGTCAAGCTGGAAACACCATATATTTT.

The chain has TRBV14 and TRBJ1-1; possible D gene TRBD1, 6 bases. V lost 4 bases and J 1 base, leaving 16 bases between the germline ends. The germline V gene has CDR1 SGHDN and CDR2 FVKESK. The CDR3 consists of 16 residues. CDR3 in DNA: TGTGCCAGCAGCCCCCTAGAGGGACAACAGAACACTGAAGCTTTCTTT. It translates to CASSPLEGQQNTEAFF.

The rearrangement uses TRBV7-9 and TRBJ1-6, with D perhaps matching TRBD1 (6 bases). Trimming left V 5 bases short and J 15 bases short, with 17 bases between. The germline V gene encodes CDR1 SEHNR and CDR2 FQNEAQ (reference sequence). The CDR3 consists of 13 residues. The CDR3 is CASSELQWGHLHF. The CDR3 coding sequence is TGTGCCAGCAGCGAGTTACAGTGGGGACACCTCCACTTT.

This clone was observed once. The rearrangement links TRBV7-9 to TRBJ1-6; 7 bases are shared with TRBD1. CDR1 is SEHNR, CDR2 FQNEAQ, per germline (reference sequence). This CDR3 region has 15 residues. V lost 5 bases and J lost 6; bases outside the gene matches: 7. The CDR3 sequence is CASSQTGSPNSPLHF. The CDR3, as DNA: TGTGCCAGCAGCCAGACAGGGTCGCCTAATTCACCCCTCCACTTT.

V is TRBV9 and J is TRBJ1-2; TRBD1 matches at 10 bases. V lost 4 bases, J lost 8 bases, and 8 bases stayed unmatched. The length of the CDR3 is 14 residues. CDR1 and CDR2 from the germline V gene are SGDLS and YYNGEE. The CDR3 DNA sequence: TGTGCCAGCAGCACACCCGGGACAGGGGCCGGCTACACCTTC. This gives the protein CASSTPGTGAGYTF.